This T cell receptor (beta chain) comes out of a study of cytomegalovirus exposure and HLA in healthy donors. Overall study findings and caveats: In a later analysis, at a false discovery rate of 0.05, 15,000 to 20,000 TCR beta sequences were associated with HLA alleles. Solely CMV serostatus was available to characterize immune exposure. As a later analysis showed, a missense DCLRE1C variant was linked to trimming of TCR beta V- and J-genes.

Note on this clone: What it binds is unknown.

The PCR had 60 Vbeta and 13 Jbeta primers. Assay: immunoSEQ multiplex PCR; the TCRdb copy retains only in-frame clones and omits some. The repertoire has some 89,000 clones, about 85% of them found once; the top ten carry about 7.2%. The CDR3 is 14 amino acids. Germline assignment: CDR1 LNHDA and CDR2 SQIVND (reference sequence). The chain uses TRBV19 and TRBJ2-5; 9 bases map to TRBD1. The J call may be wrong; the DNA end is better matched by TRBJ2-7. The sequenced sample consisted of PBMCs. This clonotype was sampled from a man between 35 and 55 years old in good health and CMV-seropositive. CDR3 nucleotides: TGTGCCAGTAGTCTCCAGACAGGGGGCTACGAGCAGTACTTC. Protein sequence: CASSLQTGGYEQYF.